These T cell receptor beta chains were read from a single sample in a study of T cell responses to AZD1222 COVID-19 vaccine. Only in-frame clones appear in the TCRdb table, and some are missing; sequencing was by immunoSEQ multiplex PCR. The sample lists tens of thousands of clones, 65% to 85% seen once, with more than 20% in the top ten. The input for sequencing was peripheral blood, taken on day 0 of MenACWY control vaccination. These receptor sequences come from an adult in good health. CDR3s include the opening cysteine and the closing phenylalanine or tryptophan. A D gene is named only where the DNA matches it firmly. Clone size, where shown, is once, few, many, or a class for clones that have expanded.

cdr3_nt: TGTGCCAGCAGCCAACTAGCGGGGGTTGATACGCAGTATTTT; cdr3_aa: CASSQLAGVDTQYF; clone_size: once; d_call: TRBD2; v_call: TRBV27; j_call: TRBJ2-3
cdr3_nt: TGTGCCAGCAGTGTTGAGACAGGGGTCGATGGCTACACCTTC; cdr3_aa: CASSVETGVDGYTF; clone_size: -; d_call: TRBD1; v_call: TRBV2; j_call: TRBJ1-2
cdr3_nt: TGTGCCAGCAGCCCAACCGGGACAGTTTTTAGGACGGGAAACACCATATATTTT; cdr3_aa: CASSPTGTVFRTGNTIYF; clone_size: once; d_call: TRBD1; v_call: TRBV3-1/TRBV3-2; j_call: TRBJ1-3
cdr3_nt: TGTGCCAGTAGTAAGACAGGGGAGGGCTATGGCTACACCTTC; cdr3_aa: CASSKTGEGYGYTF; clone_size: -; d_call: TRBD1; v_call: TRBV19; j_call: TRBJ1-2
cdr3_nt: TGTGCCAGCAGTTTTCAACCCGGCACTGAAGCTTTCTTT; cdr3_aa: CASSFQPGTEAFF; clone_size: -; d_call: -; v_call: TRBV12-3/TRBV12-4; j_call: TRBJ1-1
cdr3_nt: TGTGCCAGCAGTCTCGGGACACACACTGAAGCTTTCTTT; cdr3_aa: CASSLGTHTEAFF; clone_size: -; d_call: -; v_call: TRBV6-5; j_call: TRBJ1-1
cdr3_nt: TGCGCCAGCAGCTTGCTTTCGGATTTCTCCCCTGGCTACACCTTC; cdr3_aa: CASSLLSDFSPGYTF; clone_size: -; d_call: -; v_call: TRBV5-1; j_call: TRBJ1-2
cdr3_nt: TGTGCCAGCGCGGAGGGCGAGGACACTGAAGCTTTTTTT; cdr3_aa: CASAEGEDTEAFF; clone_size: once; d_call: -; v_call: TRBV2; j_call: TRBJ1-1
cdr3_nt: TGTGCCAGCAGTGAAGATGTCTGGGGTAGGGCAGATACGCAGTATTTT; cdr3_aa: CASSEDVWGRADTQYF; clone_size: few; d_call: -; v_call: TRBV2; j_call: TRBJ2-3
cdr3_nt: TGCGCCAGCAGCTTGGTTGGGGAAAGAAACACCATATATTTT; cdr3_aa: CASSLVGERNTIYF; clone_size: -; d_call: -; v_call: TRBV5-1; j_call: TRBJ1-3
cdr3_nt: TGTGCCAGCAGCTCGACAGGGGGCAACACTGAAGCTTTCTTT; cdr3_aa: CASSSTGGNTEAFF; clone_size: -; d_call: TRBD1; v_call: TRBV13; j_call: TRBJ1-1
cdr3_nt: TGTGCCAGCAGTCAATCTGGGGGTGGCTATGGCTACACCTTC; cdr3_aa: CASSQSGGGYGYTF; clone_size: -; d_call: -; v_call: TRBV2; j_call: TRBJ1-2
cdr3_nt: TGCAGCGTTGCTACCTATCGGGACAGGGGACTTTACGAGCAGTACTTC; cdr3_aa: CSVATYRDRGLYEQYF; clone_size: few; d_call: TRBD1; v_call: TRBV29-1; j_call: TRBJ2-7
cdr3_nt: TGTGCCAGCAGCCCCCGGGAGAATTCACCCCTCCACTTT; cdr3_aa: CASSPRENSPLHF; clone_size: -; d_call: -; v_call: TRBV9; j_call: TRBJ1-6
cdr3_nt: TGCGCCAGCAGCTGGGGTGCGCGGACAGATAATTCACCCCTCCACTTT; cdr3_aa: CASSWGARTDNSPLHF; clone_size: -; d_call: -; v_call: TRBV5-1; j_call: TRBJ1-6
cdr3_nt: TGTGCCAGCATGCGAGGGCAGGGGGCCTACGAGCAGTACTTC; cdr3_aa: CASMRGQGAYEQYF; clone_size: -; d_call: TRBD1; v_call: TRBV6-5; j_call: TRBJ2-7
cdr3_nt: TGTGCCAGCAGCGCCGTACTAGCGGGGAGGGGGAATGAGCAGTTCTTC; cdr3_aa: CASSAVLAGRGNEQFF; clone_size: -; d_call: TRBD2; v_call: TRBV9; j_call: TRBJ2-1
cdr3_nt: TGTGCCAGCAGTCAACAGGGGGTGCTCAATCAGCCCCAGCATTTT; cdr3_aa: CASSQQGVLNQPQHF; clone_size: few; d_call: TRBD1; v_call: TRBV28; j_call: TRBJ1-5
cdr3_nt: TGTGCCAGCAGCCCGACGGGACAGGGGTACACTGAAGCTTTCTTT; cdr3_aa: CASSPTGQGYTEAFF; clone_size: -; d_call: TRBD1; v_call: TRBV5-4; j_call: TRBJ1-1
cdr3_nt: TGCGCCAGCAAGATCGCGCCGGCTGGGGCCAACGTCCTGACTTTC; cdr3_aa: CASKIAPAGANVLTF; clone_size: -; d_call: -; v_call: TRBV5-1; j_call: TRBJ2-6
cdr3_nt: TGTGCCACCCTCGAGGCCCACGAGCAGTACTTC; cdr3_aa: CATLEAHEQYF; clone_size: -; d_call: -; v_call: TRBV6-5; j_call: TRBJ2-7
cdr3_nt: TGTGCCAGCAGGAGTCAGACCGGGGAGCTGTTTTTT; cdr3_aa: CASRSQTGELFF; clone_size: once; d_call: -; v_call: TRBV2; j_call: TRBJ2-2
cdr3_nt: TGTGCCAGCAGTGAGGACAGTGGTACAGGGGTTGAAGCTTTCTTT; cdr3_aa: CASSEDSGTGVEAFF; clone_size: few; d_call: TRBD1; v_call: TRBV2; j_call: TRBJ1-1
cdr3_nt: TGTGCCAGCAGCATTCTTTTTGAAAAACTGTTTTTT; cdr3_aa: CASSILFEKLFF; clone_size: -; d_call: -; v_call: TRBV6-5; j_call: TRBJ1-4
cdr3_nt: TGTGCCAGCAGTTTGGGACTAGCGGGGGGGACCTACAATGAGCAGTTCTTC; cdr3_aa: CASSLGLAGGTYNEQFF; clone_size: medium-sized; d_call: TRBD2; v_call: TRBV27; j_call: TRBJ2-1
cdr3_nt: TGCGCCAGCAGGGAGGGAACAGATACGCAGTATTTT; cdr3_aa: CASREGTDTQYF; clone_size: -; d_call: -; v_call: TRBV5-1; j_call: TRBJ2-3
cdr3_nt: TGTGCCAGCAGCTCCAGGGTGGGGGAGACCCAGTACTTC; cdr3_aa: CASSSRVGETQYF; clone_size: -; d_call: -; v_call: TRBV5-6; j_call: TRBJ2-5
cdr3_nt: TGTGCCAGCAGAGCGGGCGGGGTCGAAACCGGGGAGCTGTTTTTT; cdr3_aa: CASRAGGVETGELFF; clone_size: few; d_call: -; v_call: TRBV7-6; j_call: TRBJ2-2
cdr3_nt: TGTGCCAGCAGCCCCCCACGGGACTACGAGCAGTACTTC; cdr3_aa: CASSPPRDYEQYF; clone_size: few; d_call: -; v_call: TRBV7-9; j_call: TRBJ2-7
cdr3_nt: TGTGCCAGCAAAGGAGGTGTCGGCAATCAGCCCCAGCATTTT; cdr3_aa: CASKGGVGNQPQHF; clone_size: -; d_call: -; v_call: TRBV28; j_call: TRBJ1-5
cdr3_nt: TGTGCCTCCAACGAGGGCAGCTTACTCCCAGATACGCAGTATTTT; cdr3_aa: CASNEGSLLPDTQYF; clone_size: -; d_call: -; v_call: TRBV9; j_call: TRBJ2-3
cdr3_nt: TGTGCCAGCTCACCGAAGGAAGAGACCCAGTACTTC; cdr3_aa: CASSPKEETQYF; clone_size: -; d_call: -; v_call: TRBV18; j_call: TRBJ2-5
cdr3_nt: TGCGCCAGCAGCTTGGAAGCCCTAAATGAAAAACTGTTTTTT; cdr3_aa: CASSLEALNEKLFF; clone_size: -; d_call: -; v_call: TRBV5-1; j_call: TRBJ1-4
cdr3_nt: TGTGCCAGCAGCCCACGACTAGACGACAATGAGCAGTTCTTC; cdr3_aa: CASSPRLDDNEQFF; clone_size: once; d_call: -; v_call: TRBV3-1/TRBV3-2; j_call: TRBJ2-1
cdr3_nt: TGTGCCAGCAGCCAGGGGGGGAACACTGAAGCTTTCTTT; cdr3_aa: CASSQGGNTEAFF; clone_size: -; d_call: TRBD1; v_call: TRBV27; j_call: TRBJ1-1
cdr3_nt: TGTGCCAGCAGTTACTCGAGGGACAGGGTCTACGAGCAGTACTTC; cdr3_aa: CASSYSRDRVYEQYF; clone_size: -; d_call: TRBD1; v_call: TRBV6-5; j_call: TRBJ2-7
cdr3_nt: TGCGCCAGCAGTGGATTGGGCAGGGTTGAAGCTTTCTTT; cdr3_aa: CASSGLGRVEAFF; clone_size: -; d_call: -; v_call: TRBV10-1; j_call: TRBJ1-1
cdr3_nt: TGTGCCAGCTCACCACTAGGACTAGCGGGTCCTACACCTACCTACGAGCAGTACTTC; cdr3_aa: CASSPLGLAGPTPTYEQYF; clone_size: -; d_call: TRBD2; v_call: TRBV18; j_call: TRBJ2-7
cdr3_nt: TGTGCTAGTGGTTTGTCCAGGTTATCTTTCCACGAGCAGTACTTC; cdr3_aa: CASGLSRLSFHEQYF; clone_size: -; d_call: -; v_call: TRBV12-5; j_call: TRBJ2-7
cdr3_nt: TGTGCCAGTATGTATCAGGGACCTGGTGGCTACACCTTC; cdr3_aa: CASMYQGPGGYTF; clone_size: -; d_call: -; v_call: TRBV19; j_call: TRBJ1-2
cdr3_nt: TGTGCGGCTAGCGGGAGTATTACCGGGGAGCTGTTTTTT; cdr3_aa: CAASGSITGELFF; clone_size: -; d_call: TRBD2; v_call: TRBV19; j_call: TRBJ2-2
cdr3_nt: TGTGCCAGCAGGGATGGGACGGCCAGGGTAGCTTTCTTT; cdr3_aa: CASRDGTARVAFF; clone_size: -; d_call: -; v_call: TRBV2; j_call: TRBJ1-1
cdr3_nt: TGTGCCAGCAGTTTTAGACAGGGGGGAAACACCATATATTTT; cdr3_aa: CASSFRQGGNTIYF; clone_size: few; d_call: TRBD1; v_call: TRBV28; j_call: TRBJ1-3
cdr3_nt: TGCGCCAGCAGCTTGGATACAATCGCAGATACGCAGTATTTT; cdr3_aa: CASSLDTIADTQYF; clone_size: -; d_call: -; v_call: TRBV5-1; j_call: TRBJ2-3
cdr3_nt: TGTGCCAGCAGCAACCGACAGGGTAACACTGAAGCTTTCTTT; cdr3_aa: CASSNRQGNTEAFF; clone_size: -; d_call: TRBD1; v_call: TRBV5-5; j_call: TRBJ1-1
cdr3_nt: TGCGCCAGCAGTCCCGGGACAGGGCCTTCACCCCTCCACTTT; cdr3_aa: CASSPGTGPSPLHF; clone_size: -; d_call: TRBD1; v_call: TRBV5-1; j_call: TRBJ1-6
cdr3_nt: TGTGCCATCAGTGAGGGGACAGGGGACTACAATGAGCAGTTCTTC; cdr3_aa: CAISEGTGDYNEQFF; clone_size: -; d_call: TRBD1; v_call: TRBV10-3; j_call: TRBJ2-1
cdr3_nt: TGTGCCAGCAGCTTACCGGCGGGAGGGAGCTCCTACGAGCAGTACTTC; cdr3_aa: CASSLPAGGSSYEQYF; clone_size: -; d_call: TRBD2; v_call: TRBV5-4; j_call: TRBJ2-7
cdr3_nt: TGTGCCAGCAGCGCCCAGGGGGCGCCCAATGAAGCTTTCTTT; cdr3_aa: CASSAQGAPNEAFF; clone_size: -; d_call: TRBD1; v_call: TRBV9; j_call: TRBJ1-1
cdr3_nt: TGTGCCAGCAGCGTAGAAAGCGGGCAGGACGTCTCCTACGAGCAGTACTTC; cdr3_aa: CASSVESGQDVSYEQYF; clone_size: -; d_call: -; v_call: TRBV7-9; j_call: TRBJ2-7
cdr3_nt: TGTGCCAGCAGTTACCCTAACTCCTACGAGCAGTACTTC; cdr3_aa: CASSYPNSYEQYF; clone_size: -; d_call: -; v_call: TRBV6-6; j_call: TRBJ2-7
cdr3_nt: TGTGCCAGCAGCCGGGGAGGGCTAGAAGAAGGCTACACCTTC; cdr3_aa: CASSRGGLEEGYTF; clone_size: once; d_call: -; v_call: TRBV4-2; j_call: TRBJ1-2
cdr3_nt: TGTGCCAGCAGTATTGGGGAATCATGGGAAGGTGAAAAACTGTTTTTT; cdr3_aa: CASSIGESWEGEKLFF; clone_size: -; d_call: -; v_call: TRBV5-6; j_call: TRBJ1-4
cdr3_nt: TGTGCCAGCAGCTTAGGCCGGCGACATCACAATGAGCAGTTCTTC; cdr3_aa: CASSLGRRHHNEQFF; clone_size: -; d_call: -; v_call: TRBV7-8; j_call: TRBJ2-1
cdr3_nt: TGTGCCAGCAGTGAGTCAGGGGGGGCGTTCTTC; cdr3_aa: CASSESGGAFF; clone_size: -; d_call: -; v_call: TRBV6-1; j_call: TRBJ2-1